This TCR beta chain was recorded in a study of cytomegalovirus exposure and HLA in healthy donors. Study-wide background: Unique TCR beta sequences numbering about 100 million came from 150 million to 200 million T cells in an earlier analysis. The study's findings and limits: In an earlier analysis, most TCR beta V segments were productive about 87% or about 30% of the time. In a later analysis, HLA-C alleles had the fewest associated TCRs, DRB1 alleles the most.

Researchers ran the PCR with 60 Vbeta and 13 Jbeta primers. The protocol was immunoSEQ multiplex PCR, while the TCRdb copy is restricted to in-frame clones and leaves out a portion. This table has almost 80,000 clones, under 70% appearing once. Everyone who donated was a healthy bone marrow donor. The CDR3 is 13 amino acids. The germline gives CDR1 SNHLY, CDR2 FYNNEI. Losses at the gene ends were 7 bases for V and 4 bases for J; bases not matched to a gene: 6. About this clone itself: Its cognate antigen is unknown.

Sequenced: PBMCs. The TCR originated in a woman aged 45-65 years in good health and CMV-seropositive. J is TRBJ1-1 and V is TRBV2, with 7 positions matching TRBD1. DNA of the CDR3: TGTGCCAGCACCGGACAGGAGGGCACTGAAGCTTTCTTT. It specifies CASTGQEGTEAFF.